The entry below gives a single TCR beta chain sequence along with its context. The data stem from a study of blood T cell repertoires in COVID-19. Study-wide context: Samples came from the United States, Italy and Spain, spanning acute and convalescent COVID-19. T cells, B-cell-depleted T cells, or PBMCs provided the cDNA or gDNA that served as material.

Methods used by the authors: For nucleated cells, counts were estimated from reference gene primer amplification. TCRdb's table, derived via immunoSEQ multiplex PCR, lists solely in-frame clones and lacks some. For V, J and clone size, that table is used; D and trimming come from the DNA. The sample has more than 300,000 clones; approximately 89% are singletons. Patients in Seattle were enrolled during active infection, then followed longitudinally. V was trimmed by 3 bases and J by 0 bases, leaving 9 bases between them. CDR3 length equals 14 residues. Germline V gene data show CDR1 as SQVTM and CDR2 as ANQGSEA.

The clonotype was recovered from a woman in her 30s with COVID-19, enrolled during active disease. The gene calls are TRBV29-1 and TRBJ2-1, with D perhaps matching TRBD2 (6 bases). The sample was peripheral blood. The CDR3 DNA follows: TGCAGCGTTGACGGAGGGATCTCCTACAATGAGCAGTTCTTC. Its protein is CSVDGGISYNEQFF.